This T cell receptor beta chain appears in the sequencing data of a study of T cells in localized non-small cell lung cancer. The CDR3 totals 17 residues. Trimming took off 5 bases at V and 0 bases at J, with 14 bases between the two ends. CDR1 and CDR2 from the germline V gene are SGHNT and YENEEA. Study-level points and caveats: Longer overall survival associated with higher blood T cell density; shorter survival with higher adjacent-lung clonality. The appearance of a median 57 of the top 100 tumor clones was seen in adjacent lung. Sequencing was limited to one tumor region, leaving the possibility of heterogeneity open. Clonality peaked in uninvolved adjacent lung rather than tumor.

This clone was detected only a few times. No antigen is known for it. Sequencing was performed with immunoSEQ multiplex PCR; in TCRdb, only in-frame clones are kept and a portion is missing. The data show almost 3,000 clones, less than 40% seen once. The chain couples TRBV11-3 to TRBJ2-6; TRBD1 is a possible D gene (6 bases). This TCR came from a male donor at least 60 years old with stage I squamous cell lung carcinoma. Here the sequenced sample was lung tumor tissue, taken before any cancer treatment. This chain's CDR3 is CASSITGWSSGANVLTF. The CDR3 nucleotides are TGTGCCAGCAGCATAACAGGGTGGAGCTCTGGGGCCAACGTCCTGACTTTC.